The T cell receptor (beta chain) under discussion was sequenced for a study of T cells in Graves' hyperthyroidism and ophthalmopathy. General observations from the study: In blood, most of the thyroid clonotypes expanded above 0.001 were also present. Through a model of 13 V-J features, ophthalmopathy was separated from stable hyperthyroidism.

This clonotype was found many times. Its antigen is still unknown. Inclusion characteristics of ophthalmopathy patients comprised a Clinical Activity Score of at least 3, a NOSPECS grade of at least 4, and duration under 3 months. PBMCs were sourced from approximately 9 ml fresh peripheral blood. RNA transcripts yielded amplified TCR beta CDR3 regions. The TCR CDR3 first-round RT-PCR relied on the HTBI primer set. TCRdb reanalysed the multiplex PCR reads using MiXCR and keeps one entry per CDR3 protein. The repertoire holds about 640,000 distinct CDR3 sequences, with less than 25% as singletons. The material sequenced was blood. This TCR was sampled from a man aged 30 to 39 with Graves' ophthalmopathy.

This chain's CDR3 is CAWSRGTSVYNEQFF. DNA for the CDR3: TGTGCCTGGAGCCGCGGGACTAGCGTTTACAATGAGCAGTTCTTC. The J gene is TRBJ2-1, the V gene TRBV30, with TRBD2 matching over 10 bases. This CDR3 is 15 amino acids long. Germline CDR1 is GTSNPN and CDR2 is SVGIG (reference sequence). With 3 bases clipped from V and 4 bases from J, the junction kept 6 bases outside the gene matches.